This T cell receptor beta chain was sequenced during a study of naive and memory T cell subsets. This clonotype has just a few counts. The antigen remains undetermined. Four subsets defined by CD45RA and CD27 were sorted after CD3, CD4, CD8 and live/dead staining. Study-wide results and limits: In naive cells, over 95% of TCR sequences were seen only once. From naive to CM, EM and EMRA, diversity decreased and Gini increased.

An equimolar mix of two oligonucleotides served as the beta constant-region primer for TRBC1 and TRBC2. TCRdb re-derived calls from the UMI-ligation and nested PCR reads in MiXCR, one entry per CDR3 protein. The sample holds about 21,000 distinct CDR3 sequences; approximately 10% are singletons and the top ten take around 18%. Sample: central memory CD8+ T cells from blood. The clonotype originates from a human donor in good health.

This chain's CDR3 is CATDLPGGASYEQYF. DNA for the CDR3: TGTGCCACCGATTTACCGGGGGGGGCATCTTACGAGCAGTACTTC. The chain couples TRBV12-3 or TRBV12-4 to TRBJ2-7; TRBD2 aligns across 8 bases. There are 15 residues in the CDR3. With V trimmed by 10 bases and J by 4 bases, 15 bases remained unmatched.